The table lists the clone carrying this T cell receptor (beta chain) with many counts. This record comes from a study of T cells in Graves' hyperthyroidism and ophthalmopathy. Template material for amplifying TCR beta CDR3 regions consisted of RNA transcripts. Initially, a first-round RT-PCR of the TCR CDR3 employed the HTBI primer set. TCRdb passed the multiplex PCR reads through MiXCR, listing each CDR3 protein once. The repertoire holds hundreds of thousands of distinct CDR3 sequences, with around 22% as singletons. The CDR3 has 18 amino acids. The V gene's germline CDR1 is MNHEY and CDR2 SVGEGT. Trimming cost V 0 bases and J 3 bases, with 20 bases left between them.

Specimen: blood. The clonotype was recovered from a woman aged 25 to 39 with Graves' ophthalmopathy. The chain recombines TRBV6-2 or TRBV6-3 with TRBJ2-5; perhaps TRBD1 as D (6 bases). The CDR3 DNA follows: TGTGCCAGCAGTTACTCGTCCCAGGGGTGGACAGATGAAGAGACCCAGTACTTC. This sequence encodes CASSYSSQGWTDEETQYF.